This record looks at one T cell receptor (beta chain) sequence and its context. This sample is drawn from a study of cytomegalovirus exposure and HLA in healthy donors. The CDR3 extends over 14 amino acids. The ends lost 5 bases at V and 7 bases at J; junction bases unmatched: 6. Germline CDR1 is SEHNR and CDR2 is FQNEAQ (reference sequence). It was with 60 Vbeta and 13 Jbeta primers that the PCR ran. Produced via immunoSEQ multiplex PCR; TCRdb's table is partial and in-frame only. The sample records about 170,000 clones, 75% to 85% being singletons. The sequenced material came from PBMCs. The chain has TRBV7-9 and TRBJ2-1; 9 bases map to TRBD1. The receptor comes from a woman aged 45-60 years in good health and CMV-seronegative. The chain's CDR3 is CASSETGTGNEQFF. In nucleotides, the CDR3 is TGTGCCAGCAGCGAAACCGGGACAGGGAATGAGCAGTTCTTC.